This TCR beta chain derives from a study of long-term antiretroviral therapy in people with HIV. This clone came up a few times. Its antigen is undetermined. The CDR3 consists of 15 residues. V dropped 4 bases and J dropped 1 base, with 12 bases sitting between them. Germline V gene sequence: CDR1 SGHRS, CDR2 YFSETQ. The assay, immunoSEQ v3.0, was run at survey level. For each individual sample, sequencing targeted roughly 40,000-55,000 T-cell genomes. Profiling relied on immunoSEQ multiplex PCR, and the TCRdb table lists in-frame clones only, not all of them. The sample yields about 30,000 clones, over 80% seen once. Regarding the study as a whole: Repertoires in HIV (unlike those of controls) had narrower CDR3 length ranges. The study collected blood between about 2003 and 2017, possibly under older ART regimens. The repertoire was dominated at all time points by clones expanded before ART.

The TCR sequence derives from a man in his fifties with HIV. The chain employs TRBV5-1 and TRBJ2-1, with D perhaps TRBD2 (6 bases). The specimen was unsorted PBMCs, collected 3.2 years before starting antiretroviral therapy. In DNA, the CDR3 is TGCGCCAGCAGCCTAACTAGCTCATCCTACAATGAGCAGTTCTTC. Residues: CASSLTSSSYNEQFF. Full variable domain (missing parts from reference TRBV5-1 and TRBJ2-1): KAGVTQTPRYLIKTRGQQVTLSCSPISGHRSVSWYQQTPGQGLQFLFEYFSETQRNKGNFPGRFSGRQFSNSRSEMNVSTLELGDSALYLCASSLTSSSYNEQFFGPGTRLTVL.